The following is a T cell receptor beta chain sequence with its context. Its recognized antigen is unknown. No base quality values were provided; no much bigger clone lies one nucleotide off. This entry comes from a study of blood T cells in healthy people across ages (dated by TCRdb to between 2014 and 2017). The study in broad terms: In model experiments, template switching captured roughly one uniquely barcoded TCR beta cDNA molecule for every two T cells. To track age-related changes in TCR beta repertoire diversity, the study relied on deep sequencing normalized with unique cDNA molecular identifiers. Two additional independent replicas of 1 million unique cDNA reads from the same blood draw were analyzed for two donors (one aged 18 to 30 and one aged 80 or older). Donors were grouped into four age groups: young (average 16 years), middle-aged (39), aged (approximately 67) and long-lived (around 80).

V is clipped by 5 bases and J by 5 bases, and the sequence between their germline boundaries is 10 bases long. The CDR3 starts with the cysteine, ends with the phenylalanine, and has 12 residues. CDR3 DNA is the only sequence kept; it has 36 bases, read in frame from the first base. The germline V gene supplies CDR1 SGHRS and CDR2 YFSETQ. Overall results and qualifications from the work: Total diversity estimates from one million sequenced T cells were considered lower bounds and underestimates. Bulk unsorted PBMC profiling prevented conclusive comparison of naive and antigen-experienced compartments. Compared with the aged group, more naive CD4+ T cells, fewer expanded clones and increased TCR diversity were shown by the long-lived group, suggesting age selection. Donor CMV infection status was unknown, potentially confounding age-related changes in expanded clonotypes. A strong correlation was found between observed TCR beta diversity and the percentage of naive T cells measured by flow cytometry. As age increased, observed TCR beta diversity per million T cells dropped in a roughly linear way, and a significant reduction was already evident by age about 40.

The donors were about 40 Caucasian individuals from Russia, aged 6 to 90 years, who were systemically healthy. Each donor gave 8 to 10 milliliters of peripheral blood, drawn into EDTA-treated Vacutainer tubes. PBMCs were isolated by Ficoll-Paque density-gradient centrifugation, with at least 6.5 million obtained per sample. Trizol reagent was used to extract total RNA from PBMCs, with at least 6 micrograms per sample. The percentages of naive CD45RAhigh/CD27high T cells were determined by flow cytometry on a PBMC aliquot from every donor. Libraries were built with 5' RACE. Instrument on record: Illumina HiSeq 2500. The second PCR ran for roughly 7 to 12 cycles and used a J-beta primer mix along with a sample-barcoded 5' primer. Each TCR beta cDNA molecule received a unique molecular identifier from a template-switch 5' adaptor carrying 12 random nucleotides. At least 2.5 million CDR3-containing paired-end reads were obtained from each sample. First-strand cDNA was synthesized from all RNA with the Mint cDNA synthesis kit, primed by a TRBC-specific oligonucleotide. All cDNA was treated with uracil-DNA glycosylase and then went through a first 18-cycle PCR with the universal primers M1SS and BC2_uni_R. The authors' pipeline ran thus. For normalization, 1 million high-quality reads, each with a distinct molecular identifier, were randomly selected from each sample. Reads sharing molecular identifiers were discarded rather than binned into consensus sequences. CDR3 identification, clonotype clustering and error correction used MiTCR with a Q25 quality threshold and the strictest error-elimination algorithm. Lower-bound total TCR beta diversity was estimated with a nonparametric unseen species model using Euler transformation. The public reads were quality trimmed at Q25 with fastp and then assembled into clones with MiXCR by TCRdb, keeping productive beta chains. Duplicate CDR3 protein sequences are folded into a single record with the most common DNA and genes. TCRdb, not the authors, supplied the V and J calls. This sample has 600,000 to 900,000 distinct CDR3 sequences in its table, and roughly 24% of those were observed once. The top ten clonotypes cover 3% of the sample.

Separately, the same data were catalogued under a study of T cells of mothers and their children. Drawing on the second study: Nine systemically healthy Caucasian individuals served as donors, namely three mothers together with their six children. cDNA synthesis consumed the entire amount of extracted RNA, loaded at 1.5 ug RNA in each 15 ul reaction. In the second PCR, the M1S primer added sample barcodes and 2-4 random nucleotides. Over 8 million TCR beta CDR3 reads were obtained for each mother, and millions of reads were obtained for each child. Thymic selection shapes the output of TCR recombination in a similar way in related and unrelated pairs, and inherited differences have a minor effect. Normalized repertoire overlap was always slightly but never significantly higher in related than unrelated mother-child pairs. With a sensitivity of about 100 clones per million clonotypes, no persistent microchimeric T cell clones were detected. Deep NGS was used in the study to compare the TCR beta repertoires of mothers and children and to look for features that separate related mother-child pairs from unrelated individuals. On average, the children were roughly 10 +/- 4 years old, while the mothers were approximately 41 +/- 4 years old. After adapters were ligated using NEBNext reagents, the libraries underwent 100+100 nt paired-end sequencing on an Illumina HiSeq 2000. Mother and child libraries were prepared a month apart and sequenced in separate runs to prevent cross-contamination. Each donor had between about 450,000 and 2,300,000 distinct TCR beta clonotypes identified. Naive TCR beta clonotypes were estimated from low-frequency clonotypes matched to each donor's FACS-determined naive share, without sorting.

The sample taken for sequencing was blood. The TCR sequence derives from a boy under 18 in good health. The chain is assembled from TRBV5-1 and TRBJ1-1, with TRBD1 perhaps the D gene, on 5 matching bases. The CDR3 corresponds to CASSGGETEAFF. The DNA reads as follows: TGCGCCAGCAGTGGAGGGGAAACTGAAGCTTTCTTT.